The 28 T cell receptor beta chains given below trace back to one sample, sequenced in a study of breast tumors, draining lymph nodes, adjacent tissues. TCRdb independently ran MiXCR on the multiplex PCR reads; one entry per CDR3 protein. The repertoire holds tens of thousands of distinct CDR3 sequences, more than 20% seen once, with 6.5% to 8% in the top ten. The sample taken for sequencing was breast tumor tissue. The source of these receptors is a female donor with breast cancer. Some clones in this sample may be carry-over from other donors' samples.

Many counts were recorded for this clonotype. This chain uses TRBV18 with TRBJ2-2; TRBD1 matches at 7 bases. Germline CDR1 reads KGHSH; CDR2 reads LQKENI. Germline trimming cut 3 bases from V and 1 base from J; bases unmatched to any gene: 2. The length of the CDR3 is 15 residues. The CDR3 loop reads CASSPTGKNTGELFF. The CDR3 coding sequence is TGTGCCAGCTCACCGACAGGGAAGAACACCGGGGAGCTGTTTTTT.

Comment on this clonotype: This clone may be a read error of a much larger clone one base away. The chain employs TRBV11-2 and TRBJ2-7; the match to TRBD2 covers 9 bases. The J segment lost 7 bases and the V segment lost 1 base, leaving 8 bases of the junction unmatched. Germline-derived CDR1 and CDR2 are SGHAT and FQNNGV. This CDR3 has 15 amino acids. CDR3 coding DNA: TGTGCCAGCAGCTTAGGTTTTAGCGGGAGTTATGAGCAGTACTTC. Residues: CASSLGFSGSYEQYF.

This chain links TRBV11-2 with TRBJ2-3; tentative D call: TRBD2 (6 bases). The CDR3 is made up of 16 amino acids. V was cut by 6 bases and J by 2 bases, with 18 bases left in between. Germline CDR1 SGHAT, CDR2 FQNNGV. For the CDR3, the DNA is TGTGCCAGCAGAGTGGGGGGACCTACTTACACAGATACGCAGTATTTT. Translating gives CASRVGGPTYTDTQYF.

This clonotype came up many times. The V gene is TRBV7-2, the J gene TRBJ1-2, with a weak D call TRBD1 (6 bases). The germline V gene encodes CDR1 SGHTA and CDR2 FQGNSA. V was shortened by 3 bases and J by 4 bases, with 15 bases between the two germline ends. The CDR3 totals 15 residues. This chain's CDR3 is CASSLAPQGLYGYTF. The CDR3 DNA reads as TGTGCCAGCAGCTTGGCGCCACAGGGCCTCTATGGCTACACCTTC.

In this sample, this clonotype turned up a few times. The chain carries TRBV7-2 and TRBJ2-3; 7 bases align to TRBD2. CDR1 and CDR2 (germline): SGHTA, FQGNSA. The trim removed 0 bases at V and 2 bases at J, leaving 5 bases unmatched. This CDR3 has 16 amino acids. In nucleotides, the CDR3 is TGTGCCAGCAGCTTAGCCCCCGGGGGGTACACAGATACGCAGTATTTT. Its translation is CASSLAPGGYTDTQYF.

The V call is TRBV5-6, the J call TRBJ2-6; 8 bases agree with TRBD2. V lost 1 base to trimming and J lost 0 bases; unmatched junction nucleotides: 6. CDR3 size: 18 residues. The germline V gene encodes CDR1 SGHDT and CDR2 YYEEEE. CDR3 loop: CASSLIGGGYSGANVLTF. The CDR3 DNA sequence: TGTGCCAGCAGCTTGATCGGGGGGGGTTACTCTGGGGCCAACGTCCTGACTTTC.

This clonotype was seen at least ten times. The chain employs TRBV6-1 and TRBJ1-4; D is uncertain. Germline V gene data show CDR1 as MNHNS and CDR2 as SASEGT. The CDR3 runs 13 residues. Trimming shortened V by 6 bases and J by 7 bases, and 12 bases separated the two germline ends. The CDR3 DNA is TGTGCCAGCAGGGGCCCTAATGGTGAAAAACTGTTTTTT. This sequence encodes CASRGPNGEKLFF.

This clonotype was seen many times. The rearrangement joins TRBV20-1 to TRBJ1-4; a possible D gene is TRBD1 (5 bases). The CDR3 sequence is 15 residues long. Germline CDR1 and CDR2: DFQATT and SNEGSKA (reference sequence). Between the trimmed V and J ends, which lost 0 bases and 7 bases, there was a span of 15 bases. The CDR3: CSARDVAGRVEKLFF. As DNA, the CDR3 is TGCAGTGCTAGAGATGTGGCAGGGAGAGTTGAAAAACTGTTTTTT.

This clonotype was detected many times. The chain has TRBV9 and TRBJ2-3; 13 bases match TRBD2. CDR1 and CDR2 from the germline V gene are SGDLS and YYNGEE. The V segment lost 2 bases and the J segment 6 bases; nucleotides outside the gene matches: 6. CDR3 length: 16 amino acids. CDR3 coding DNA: TGTGCCAGCAGCGTTGAGACTAGCGGGGGGCCGGATACGCAGTATTTT. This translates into CASSVETSGGPDTQYF.

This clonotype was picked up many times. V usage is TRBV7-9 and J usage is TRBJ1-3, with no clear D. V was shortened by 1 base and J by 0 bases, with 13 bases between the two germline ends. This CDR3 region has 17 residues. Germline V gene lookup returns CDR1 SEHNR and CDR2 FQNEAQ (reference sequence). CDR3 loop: CASSLVRVFTSGNTIYF. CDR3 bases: TGTGCCAGCAGCTTAGTAAGGGTGTTCACCTCTGGAAACACCATATATTTT.

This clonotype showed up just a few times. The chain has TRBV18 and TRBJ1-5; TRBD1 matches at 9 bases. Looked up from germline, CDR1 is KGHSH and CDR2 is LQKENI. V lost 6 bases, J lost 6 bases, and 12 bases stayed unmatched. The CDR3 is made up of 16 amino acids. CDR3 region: CASSPPGQGFPQPQHF. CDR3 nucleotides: TGTGCCAGCTCGCCTCCGGGACAGGGTTTCCCTCAGCCCCAGCATTTT.

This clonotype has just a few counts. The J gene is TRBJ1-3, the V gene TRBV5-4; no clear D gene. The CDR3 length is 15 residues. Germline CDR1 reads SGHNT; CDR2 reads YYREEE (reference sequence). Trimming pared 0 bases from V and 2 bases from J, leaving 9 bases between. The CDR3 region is CASSLGGSPGNTIYF. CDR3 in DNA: TGTGCCAGCAGCTTGGGAGGGTCCCCTGGAAACACCATATATTTT.

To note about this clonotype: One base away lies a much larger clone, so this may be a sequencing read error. The CDR3 DNA follows: TGTGCCAGCAGTTACCGCAGGGAAAGTAGCGAGCAGTACTTC. Amino acid sequence: CASSYRRESSEQYF. The chain joins TRBV6-6 to TRBJ2-7, with D perhaps matching TRBD1 (5 bases). In germline, CDR1 is MNHNY, CDR2 SVGAGI (reference sequence). The V gene lost 2 bases and the J gene lost 6 bases, with 14 bases spanning the gap. The CDR3 runs to 14 residues.

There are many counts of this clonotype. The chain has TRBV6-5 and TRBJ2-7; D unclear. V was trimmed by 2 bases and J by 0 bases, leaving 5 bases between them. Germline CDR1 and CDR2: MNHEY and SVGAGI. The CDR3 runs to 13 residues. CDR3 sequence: CASSYAPSYEQYF. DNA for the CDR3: TGTGCCAGCAGTTACGCACCCTCCTACGAGCAGTACTTC.

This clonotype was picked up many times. The CDR3 loop is CASSSTRVRETQYF. The CDR3 DNA reads TGTGCCAGCAGCAGCACTAGGGTCCGAGAGACCCAGTACTTC. The chain has TRBV7-8 and TRBJ2-5; weak D call: TRBD2 (5 bases). The CDR3 totals 14 residues. The V gene lost 5 bases and the J gene lost 4 bases, with 14 bases spanning the gap. The germline CDR1 and CDR2 sequences are SGHVS and FQNEAQ.

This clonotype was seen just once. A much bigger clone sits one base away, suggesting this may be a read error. In nucleotides, the CDR3 is TGTGCCAGCAGCATACGTCCTAACGGACCTAGCACAGATACGCAGTATTTT. Translation gives CASSIRPNGPSTDTQYF. The chain couples TRBV11-2 to TRBJ2-3, with D uncertain. Germline V gives CDR1 SGHAT, CDR2 FQNNGV. CDR3 size: 17 residues. With 5 bases removed from V and 0 bases from J, the gap between germline ends came to 18 bases.

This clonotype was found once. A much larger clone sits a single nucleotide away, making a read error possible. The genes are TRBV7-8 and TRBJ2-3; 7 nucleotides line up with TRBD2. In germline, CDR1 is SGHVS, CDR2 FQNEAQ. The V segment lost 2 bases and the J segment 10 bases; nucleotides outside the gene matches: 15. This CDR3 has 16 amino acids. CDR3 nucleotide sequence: TGTGCCAGCAGCTTACCCGCCGCCCGGCCCCTAGCGGCGCAGTATTTT. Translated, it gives CASSLPAARPLAAQYF.

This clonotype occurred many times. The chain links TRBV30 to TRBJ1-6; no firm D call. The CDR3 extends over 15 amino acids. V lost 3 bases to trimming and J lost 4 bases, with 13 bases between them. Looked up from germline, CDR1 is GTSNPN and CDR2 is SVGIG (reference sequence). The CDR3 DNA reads TGTGCCTGGAGGGGCCGTGGAGTTTATAATTCACCCCTCCACTTT. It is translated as CAWRGRGVYNSPLHF.

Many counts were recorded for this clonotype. This CDR3 is CASSPTPVSGDYEQYF. The CDR3 nucleotides read TGTGCCAGCAGCCCAACCCCCGTCAGCGGGGACTACGAGCAGTACTTC. The chain is built from TRBV11-2 and TRBJ2-7; the match to TRBD2 covers 7 bases. Germline-derived CDR1 and CDR2 are SGHAT and FQNNGV. This CDR3 comprises 16 residues. V shed 5 bases, J shed 3 bases, and the junction held 13 bases outside the gene matches.

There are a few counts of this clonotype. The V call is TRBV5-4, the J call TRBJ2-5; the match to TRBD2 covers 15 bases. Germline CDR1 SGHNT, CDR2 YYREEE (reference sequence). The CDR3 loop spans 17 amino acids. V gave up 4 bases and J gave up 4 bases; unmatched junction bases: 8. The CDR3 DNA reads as TGTGCCAGCAGCAAAGGGACTAGCGGGGGGACGGGAGAGACCCAGTACTTC. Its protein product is CASSKGTSGGTGETQYF.

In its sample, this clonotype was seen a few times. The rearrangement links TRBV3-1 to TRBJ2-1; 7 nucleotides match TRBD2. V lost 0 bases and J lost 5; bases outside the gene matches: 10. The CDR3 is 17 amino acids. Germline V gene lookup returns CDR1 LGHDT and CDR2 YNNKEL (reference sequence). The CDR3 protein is CASSQEFGSGPNNEQFF. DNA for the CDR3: TGTGCCAGCAGCCAAGAATTTGGTAGCGGGCCAAACAATGAGCAGTTCTTC.

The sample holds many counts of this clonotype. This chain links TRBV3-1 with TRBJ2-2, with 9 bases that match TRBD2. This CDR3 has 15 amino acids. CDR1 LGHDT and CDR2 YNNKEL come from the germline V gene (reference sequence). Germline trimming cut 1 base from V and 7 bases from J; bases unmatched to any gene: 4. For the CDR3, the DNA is TGTGCCAGCAGCCAAGTTCGGCGGGGGGGCGGGGAGCTGTTTTTT. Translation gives CASSQVRRGGGELFF.

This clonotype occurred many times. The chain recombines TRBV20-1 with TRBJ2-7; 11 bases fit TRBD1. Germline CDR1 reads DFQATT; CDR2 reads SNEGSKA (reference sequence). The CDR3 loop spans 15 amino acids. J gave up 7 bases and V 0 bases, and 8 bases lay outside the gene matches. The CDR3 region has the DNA TGCAGTGCTAGAGATCTAGGACAGGGGGCGCTTGAGCAGTACTTC. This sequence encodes CSARDLGQGALEQYF.

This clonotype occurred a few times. The CDR3 spells CASKGGGTGGSTGELFF. The CDR3, as DNA: TGTGCCAGCAAAGGTGGGGGGACAGGGGGATCGACCGGGGAGCTGTTTTTT. The rearrangement links TRBV6-1 to TRBJ2-2; the match to TRBD1 covers 11 bases. CDR3 length: 17 amino acids. The ends lost 7 bases at V and 5 bases at J; junction bases unmatched: 12. Germline V gene data show CDR1 as MNHNS and CDR2 as SASEGT.

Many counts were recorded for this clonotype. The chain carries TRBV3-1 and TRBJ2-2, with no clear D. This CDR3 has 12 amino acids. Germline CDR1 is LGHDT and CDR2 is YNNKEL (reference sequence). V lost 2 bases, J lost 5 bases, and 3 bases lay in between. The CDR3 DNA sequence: TGTGCCAGCAGCCAATCAACCGGGGAGCTGTTTTTT. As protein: CASSQSTGELFF.

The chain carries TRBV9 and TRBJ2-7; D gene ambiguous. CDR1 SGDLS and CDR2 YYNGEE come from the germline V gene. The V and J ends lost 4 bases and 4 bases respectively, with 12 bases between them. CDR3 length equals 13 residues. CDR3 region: CASSQTVAYEQYF. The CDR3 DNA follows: TGTGCCAGCAGCCAGACGGTCGCGTACGAGCAGTACTTC.

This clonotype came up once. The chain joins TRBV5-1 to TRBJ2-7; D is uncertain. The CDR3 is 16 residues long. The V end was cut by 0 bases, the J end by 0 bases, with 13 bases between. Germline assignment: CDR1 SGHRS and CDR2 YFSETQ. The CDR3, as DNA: TGCGCCAGCAGCTTGGTTACAGCTGAGATCTCCTACGAGCAGTACTTC. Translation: CASSLVTAEISYEQYF.

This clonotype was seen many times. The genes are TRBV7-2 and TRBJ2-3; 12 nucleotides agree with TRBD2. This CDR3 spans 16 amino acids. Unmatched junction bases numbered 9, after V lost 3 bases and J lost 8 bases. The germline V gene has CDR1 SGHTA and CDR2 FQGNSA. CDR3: CASSFRLAGDMGTQYF. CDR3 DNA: TGTGCCAGCAGCTTTAGACTAGCGGGGGATATGGGTACGCAGTATTTT.